Listed below are T cell receptor beta chains from one sample, sequenced in a study of blood T cell repertoires in COVID-19. Generated by immunoSEQ multiplex PCR, the TCRdb table keeps only in-frame clones and is missing some. Of roughly 100,000 clones in the sample, 70% to 90% were seen once. The sequenced sample consisted of peripheral blood. The receptor set was obtained from a man aged 50 or older with active COVID-19. The CDR3 runs from the conserved cysteine through the conserved F or W. Fields, in order: V gene, D gene, clone size, J gene, CDR3 DNA, CDR3 protein. A D gene is named only where the DNA matches it firmly. Expanded clones are given a class, and other clones once, few, many or no size at all.

V gene: TRBV11-2; D gene: -; clone size: -; J gene: TRBJ1-2; CDR3 DNA: TGTGCCAGCAGCGACAGATACTTCCATGGCTACACCTTC; CDR3 protein: CASSDRYFHGYTF
V gene: TRBV19; D gene: -; clone size: -; J gene: TRBJ1-1; CDR3 DNA: TGTGCCAGTAGTATAGGTCTTGCGGGGAAAACTGAAGCTTTCTTT; CDR3 protein: CASSIGLAGKTEAFF
V gene: TRBV4-3; D gene: -; clone size: -; J gene: TRBJ1-6; CDR3 DNA: TGCGCCAGCAGCCAAGTTGGCAATTCACCCCTCCACTTT; CDR3 protein: CASSQVGNSPLHF
V gene: TRBV5-4; D gene: -; clone size: -; J gene: TRBJ2-4; CDR3 DNA: TGTGCCAGCAGCTTGGGTGACACCGTAGCCAAAAACATTCAGTACTTC; CDR3 protein: CASSLGDTVAKNIQYF
V gene: TRBV7-9; D gene: TRBD2; clone size: -; J gene: TRBJ2-3; CDR3 DNA: TGTGCCAGTGAGCGGGGGAGAACAACTAGCACAGATACGCAGTATTTT; CDR3 protein: CASERGRTTSTDTQYF
V gene: TRBV19; D gene: TRBD1; clone size: -; J gene: TRBJ2-7; CDR3 DNA: TGTGCCAGTACCAACCCACAGGGGGGTGTGCAGTACTTC; CDR3 protein: CASTNPQGGVQYF
V gene: TRBV5-1; D gene: -; clone size: -; J gene: TRBJ1-2; CDR3 DNA: TGCGCCAGCAGCTTGACGATACCCTGGACAGACTATGGCTACACCTTC; CDR3 protein: CASSLTIPWTDYGYTF
V gene: TRBV6-6; D gene: -; clone size: -; J gene: TRBJ2-2; CDR3 DNA: TGTGCCAGCAGCCCCCCTGGCGGGGTTAGCGGGGAGCTGTTTTTT; CDR3 protein: CASSPPGGVSGELFF
V gene: TRBV10-3; D gene: TRBD1; clone size: -; J gene: TRBJ1-2; CDR3 DNA: TGTGCCATCAGGGACGGGACAGGGCACCCCAATGGCTACACCTTC; CDR3 protein: CAIRDGTGHPNGYTF
V gene: TRBV18; D gene: -; clone size: -; J gene: TRBJ2-7; CDR3 DNA: TGTGCCAGCAGTCTTGGGGGGGCTAACGAGCAGTACTTC; CDR3 protein: CASSLGGANEQYF
V gene: TRBV19; D gene: TRBD1; clone size: -; J gene: TRBJ1-5; CDR3 DNA: TGTGCCAGTACCCCGGGACAGGGGCGTCAGCCCCAGCATTTT; CDR3 protein: CASTPGQGRQPQHF
V gene: TRBV4-1; D gene: -; clone size: -; J gene: TRBJ2-2; CDR3 DNA: TGCGCCAGCAGCCAAGTGGGGGCGTCAGGGGAGCTGTTTTTT; CDR3 protein: CASSQVGASGELFF
V gene: TRBV11-2; D gene: -; clone size: -; J gene: TRBJ1-2; CDR3 DNA: TGTGCCAGCAGCTTAGATGGGAGGGGTGACTATGGCTACACCTTC; CDR3 protein: CASSLDGRGDYGYTF
V gene: TRBV11-1; D gene: -; clone size: -; J gene: TRBJ2-2; CDR3 DNA: TGTGCCAGCAGCTTATCTGAGACCGGGGAGCTGTTTTTT; CDR3 protein: CASSLSETGELFF
V gene: TRBV6-5; D gene: -; clone size: -; J gene: TRBJ1-1; CDR3 DNA: TGTGCCAGCACCCAATCACAGGATAGCCACGCTTTCTTT; CDR3 protein: CASTQSQDSHAFF
V gene: TRBV6-6; D gene: -; clone size: -; J gene: TRBJ1-5; CDR3 DNA: TGTGCCAGCAGTTACTCGGAAGGGGGCAATCAGCCCCAGCATTTT; CDR3 protein: CASSYSEGGNQPQHF
V gene: TRBV7-8; D gene: TRBD2; clone size: -; J gene: TRBJ2-5; CDR3 DNA: TGTGCCAGCAGCTTCGGGGGGGTGTACCAAGAGACCCAGTACTTC; CDR3 protein: CASSFGGVYQETQYF
V gene: TRBV29-1; D gene: TRBD1; clone size: -; J gene: TRBJ1-3; CDR3 DNA: TGCAGCGGGCAGGGGGCGGCTGGAAACACCATATATTTT; CDR3 protein: CSGQGAAGNTIYF
V gene: TRBV7-9; D gene: TRBD1; clone size: -; J gene: TRBJ2-5; CDR3 DNA: TGTGCCAGCAGCTTCTCCTACCCGGGACAGCAAGAGACCCAGTACTTC; CDR3 protein: CASSFSYPGQQETQYF
V gene: TRBV6-5; D gene: -; clone size: few; J gene: TRBJ2-5; CDR3 DNA: TGTGCCAGCAGTTACGGGGGGAAAGAGACCCAGTACTTC; CDR3 protein: CASSYGGKETQYF
V gene: TRBV30; D gene: -; clone size: -; J gene: TRBJ2-6; CDR3 DNA: TGTGCCTGGAGTGTACTACGGACAAGACCCTCTGGGGCCAACGTCCTGACTTTC; CDR3 protein: CAWSVLRTRPSGANVLTF
V gene: TRBV19; D gene: TRBD2; clone size: -; J gene: TRBJ2-1; CDR3 DNA: TGTGCCAGTAGTCGGTCCGGGACTAGCGGGGAAAATGAGCAGTTCTTC; CDR3 protein: CASSRSGTSGENEQFF
V gene: TRBV15; D gene: -; clone size: -; J gene: TRBJ2-3; CDR3 DNA: TGTGCCACCAGCAGATCTGGGGACTTCGGAGATACGCAGTATTTT; CDR3 protein: CATSRSGDFGDTQYF
V gene: TRBV6-1; D gene: TRBD2; clone size: -; J gene: TRBJ2-3; CDR3 DNA: TGTGCCAGCAGTGTAAGGGCAGCGGGGGAACTCACAGATACGCAGTATTTT; CDR3 protein: CASSVRAAGELTDTQYF
V gene: TRBV6-6; D gene: TRBD2; clone size: -; J gene: TRBJ2-3; CDR3 DNA: TGTGCCAGCAGTTACGTTAGCGGGGGCGGCACAGATACGCAGTATTTT; CDR3 protein: CASSYVSGGGTDTQYF
V gene: TRBV5-5; D gene: -; clone size: -; J gene: TRBJ2-7; CDR3 DNA: TGTGCCAGCAGCTTTGAGGGAACCTACGAGCAGTACTTC; CDR3 protein: CASSFEGTYEQYF
V gene: TRBV19; D gene: TRBD1; clone size: -; J gene: TRBJ1-5; CDR3 DNA: TGTGCCAGTGGGGGACAGGGGGCGCGACAGCCCCAGCATTTT; CDR3 protein: CASGGQGARQPQHF
V gene: TRBV19; D gene: -; clone size: -; J gene: TRBJ1-1; CDR3 DNA: TGTGCCAGTATGCAGACAGGGAACACTGAAGCTTTCTTT; CDR3 protein: CASMQTGNTEAFF
V gene: TRBV4-1; D gene: TRBD1; clone size: -; J gene: TRBJ2-2; CDR3 DNA: TGCGCCAGCAGCCCTGGTAGAGGGGGCCGCACCGGGGAGCTGTTTTTT; CDR3 protein: CASSPGRGGRTGELFF
V gene: TRBV18; D gene: TRBD1; clone size: -; J gene: TRBJ1-2; CDR3 DNA: TGTGCCAGCTCCCTTCGGGACAGCTATGGCTACACCTTC; CDR3 protein: CASSLRDSYGYTF
V gene: TRBV25-1; D gene: TRBD1; clone size: -; J gene: TRBJ2-4; CDR3 DNA: TGTGCCAGCAGTGAGCCTGGACAGGGGTTAGGAAACATTCAGTACTTC; CDR3 protein: CASSEPGQGLGNIQYF
V gene: TRBV5-4; D gene: -; clone size: -; J gene: TRBJ1-3; CDR3 DNA: TGTGCCAGCAGCTTGGGTGGTCCCGGGAACACCATATATTTT; CDR3 protein: CASSLGGPGNTIYF
V gene: TRBV10-3; D gene: TRBD1; clone size: once; J gene: TRBJ1-1; CDR3 DNA: TGTGCCATCAGTGATACCGGGACAGGCTTGAACACTGAAGCTTTCTTT; CDR3 protein: CAISDTGTGLNTEAFF
V gene: TRBV6-5; D gene: TRBD1; clone size: -; J gene: TRBJ1-4; CDR3 DNA: TGTGCCAGCAGTTACAAACCGGGACAGGGCGGCGAAAAACTGTTTTTT; CDR3 protein: CASSYKPGQGGEKLFF
V gene: TRBV19; D gene: -; clone size: -; J gene: TRBJ1-5; CDR3 DNA: TGTGCCAGTAGTATCAGGGAGGGGGAGGAGCAGCCCCAGCATTTT; CDR3 protein: CASSIREGEEQPQHF
V gene: TRBV5-1; D gene: TRBD1; clone size: -; J gene: TRBJ2-5; CDR3 DNA: TGCGCCAGCAGCCCTGGACAGGGGCCCTCGCAAGAGACCCAGTACTTC; CDR3 protein: CASSPGQGPSQETQYF
V gene: TRBV19; D gene: -; clone size: -; J gene: TRBJ2-1; CDR3 DNA: TGTGCCAGTAGTATAAGCCCTGATGAGCAGTTCTTC; CDR3 protein: CASSISPDEQFF
V gene: TRBV11-3; D gene: -; clone size: -; J gene: TRBJ2-2; CDR3 DNA: TGTGCCAGCAGCTTATTTACGGACACCGGGGAGCTGTTTTTT; CDR3 protein: CASSLFTDTGELFF
V gene: TRBV14; D gene: -; clone size: -; J gene: TRBJ1-5; CDR3 DNA: TGTGCCAGCAGCCTTTCCAGGGGTCAGCCCCAGCATTTT; CDR3 protein: CASSLSRGQPQHF
V gene: TRBV7-9; D gene: -; clone size: -; J gene: TRBJ1-5; CDR3 DNA: TGTGCCAGCAGCTCAGAACCTAATCAGCCCCAGCATTTT; CDR3 protein: CASSSEPNQPQHF
V gene: TRBV18; D gene: -; clone size: -; J gene: TRBJ1-2; CDR3 DNA: TGTGCCAGCTCACCCCCAGGAGGGAGTAACTATGGCTACACCTTC; CDR3 protein: CASSPPGGSNYGYTF
V gene: TRBV15; D gene: TRBD1; clone size: -; J gene: TRBJ1-1; CDR3 DNA: TGTGCCACCAGTCGACAGGGGGTAAGGAACACTGAAGCTTTCTTT; CDR3 protein: CATSRQGVRNTEAFF